A selection of T cell receptor beta chains follows, all from one sample in a study of cytomegalovirus exposure and HLA in healthy donors. The repertoire was sequenced with immunoSEQ multiplex PCR; TCRdb's copy has only in-frame clones and lacks some. The sample has some 240,000 clones; roughly 84% are singletons. Sequenced input: PBMCs. The receptors were sampled from a woman under 30 in good health and CMV-seropositive. Both conserved end residues are part of each CDR3. D genes are given only for firm matches. The size of a clone is reported for some rows only, either as once, few or many, or as a class for expanded clones.

J gene,clone size,D gene,V gene,CDR3 length,CDR3 DNA,CDR3 protein
TRBJ1-2,NA,NA,TRBV27,15,TGTGCCAGCAGCGCCGGGGGGGTGACCCTCTATGGCTACACCTTC,CASSAGGVTLYGYTF
TRBJ2-2,once,TRBD1,TRBV29-1,14,TGCAGCGTTGCCGGGACAGGGGACACCGGGGAGCTGTTTTTT,CSVAGTGDTGELFF
TRBJ1-1,NA,NA,TRBV6-5,14,TGTGCCAGCAGCCCGGACAGAACAAACACTGAAGCTTTCTTT,CASSPDRTNTEAFF
TRBJ2-6,NA,NA,TRBV29-1,14,TGCAGCGTTGAAGACCTAACTGGGGCCAACGTCCTGACTTTC,CSVEDLTGANVLTF
TRBJ2-7,NA,TRBD2,TRBV5-1,16,TGCGCCAGCAGCTTGAGGCTGACTAGCGAACCCTACGAGCAGTACTTC,CASSLRLTSEPYEQYF
TRBJ1-1,NA,TRBD1,TRBV14,16,TGTGCCAGCAGCCTCCCAGGTCGGGGACAGGTCACTGAAGCTTTCTTT,CASSLPGRGQVTEAFF
TRBJ1-4,NA,NA,TRBV4-1,15,TGCGCCAGCAGCCAAGGAACAGGTGGTAATGAAAAACTGTTTTTT,CASSQGTGGNEKLFF
TRBJ2-7,once,NA,TRBV6-1,13,TGCGCCTGGCAGGGATTAAACTTCTACGAGCAGTACTTC,CAWQGLNFYEQYF
TRBJ2-7,NA,NA,TRBV9,16,TGTGCCAGCAGCCCCCAGGGAGCGGGTAGAAACTACGAGCAGTACTTC,CASSPQGAGRNYEQYF
TRBJ2-2,NA,NA,TRBV28,13,TGTGCCAGCAGTTTTCAGGGACTCGGGGAGCTGTTTTTT,CASSFQGLGELFF
TRBJ2-1,NA,TRBD2,TRBV5-1,15,TGCGCCAGCAGCGCGGGGACTAGCGAACTGGGTGAGCAGTTCTTC,CASSAGTSELGEQFF
TRBJ2-5,NA,TRBD2,TRBV25-1,15,TGTGCCAGCAGTCCCCCGGCTAGCGGACAAGAGACCCAGTACTTC,CASSPPASGQETQYF
TRBJ1-2,NA,NA,TRBV23-1,15,TGCGCCAGCAGTCAATCGGTCCTAGGGGTTGGGGGCTACACCTTC,CASSQSVLGVGGYTF
TRBJ1-1,NA,NA,TRBV4-1,16,TGCGCCAGCAGCCCCTTGTTGCGGGGATCGAACACTGAAGCTTTCTTT,CASSPLLRGSNTEAFF
TRBJ2-2,NA,NA,TRBV29-1,18,TGCAGCGTGGAACCCCGCACTAGCCGACAGACGAACACCGGGGAGCTGTTTTTT,CSVEPRTSRQTNTGELFF
TRBJ2-1,NA,NA,TRBV27,11,TGTGCCAGCAGCCAGTTCAATGAGCAGTTCTTC,CASSQFNEQFF
TRBJ2-1,NA,TRBD2,TRBV28,16,TGTGCCAGCAGTTTAAGGGGACTAGCGAGATACAATGAGCAGTTCTTC,CASSLRGLARYNEQFF
TRBJ1-2,NA,TRBD1,TRBV30,15,TGTGCCTGGACCCGGGACAGGGGGCTCAGGTATGGCTACACCTTC,CAWTRDRGLRYGYTF
TRBJ2-1,NA,NA,TRBV14,16,TGTGCCAGCAGCTTCCGACTGTCTACCGCCTACAATGAGCAGTTCTTC,CASSFRLSTAYNEQFF
TRBJ2-1,NA,NA,TRBV7-9,12,TGTGCCAGCAGCCCGACGGGGAATGAGCAGTTCTTC,CASSPTGNEQFF
TRBJ2-1,NA,TRBD2,TRBV6-1,18,TGTGCCAGCAGTGAGAATCTTAGGGAGAGCGGGAGAAACAATGAGCAGTTCTTC,CASSENLRESGRNNEQFF
TRBJ2-7,NA,TRBD1,TRBV18,16,TGTGCCAGCTCACCCTACCCGGGACAGAGCTCCTACGAGCAGTACTTC,CASSPYPGQSSYEQYF
TRBJ1-1,few,TRBD1,TRBV18,16,TGTGCCAGCTCAGGACAGGGATTGATTATGAACACTGAAGCTTTCTTT,CASSGQGLIMNTEAFF
TRBJ2-1,NA,NA,TRBV5-4,14,TGTGCCAGCAGCTTGTTAACGGGGAATCTAGGGCAGTTCTTC,CASSLLTGNLGQFF
TRBJ2-1,NA,NA,TRBV7-3,15,TGTGCCAGCAGCTTAGTCCCCAGGGACTACAATGAGCAGTTCTTC,CASSLVPRDYNEQFF
TRBJ2-2,NA,TRBD2,TRBV6-1,21,TGTGCCAGCAGTGAAACCCCGGGACTAGCGGGAGTCTTCGCCAACACCGGGGAGCTGTTTTTT,CASSETPGLAGVFANTGELFF
TRBJ2-7,NA,TRBD1,TRBV7-6,18,TGTGCCAGCAGCTTGGAACGGAGAACAGGGGTGGCGACCTACGAGCAGTACTTC,CASSLERRTGVATYEQYF
TRBJ2-7,NA,NA,TRBV18,13,TGTGCCAGCTCACCAAACAGGGCCTACGAGCAGTACTTC,CASSPNRAYEQYF
TRBJ1-5,NA,NA,TRBV2,14,TGTGCCAGCAGTGGCCGCAGGGCTGGTCAGCCCCAGCATTTT,CASSGRRAGQPQHF
TRBJ1-5,NA,TRBD1,TRBV5-4,20,TGTGCCAGCAGCGTTCACCCCGGGACAGTCCATCGAAGGGTGAATCAGCCCCAGCATTTT,CASSVHPGTVHRRVNQPQHF
TRBJ1-2,NA,NA,TRBV28,15,TGTGCCAGCAGTTCCGCTGATGAGGAGACCTATGGCTACACCTTC,CASSSADEETYGYTF
TRBJ2-5,NA,NA,TRBV11-2,14,TGTGCCAGCAGCCGGAGGCCCAACGGGGAGACCCAGTACTTC,CASSRRPNGETQYF
TRBJ1-2,few,NA,TRBV19,14,TGTGCCAGTAGTTACAGTAGTTCTAACTATGGCTACACCTTC,CASSYSSSNYGYTF
TRBJ2-1,NA,TRBD1,TRBV5-1,12,TGCGCCAGCAGCGAGGGGGCGGGTGAGCAGTTCTTC,CASSEGAGEQFF
TRBJ2-2,NA,TRBD1,TRBV27,16,TGTGCCAGCAGTATCCACGGGACAGGGAACACCGGGGAGCTGTTTTTT,CASSIHGTGNTGELFF
TRBJ2-7,NA,NA,TRBV10-3,18,TGTGCCATCAGTGAGTCATTAGGAAGGCAGGATTCATCCTACGAGCAGTACTTC,CAISESLGRQDSSYEQYF
TRBJ2-2,NA,TRBD1,TRBV11-3,16,TGTGCCAGCAGCTTAAGACAGGGGGCGAGGACCGGGGAGCTGTTTTTT,CASSLRQGARTGELFF
TRBJ1-2,NA,NA,TRBV6-5,13,TGTGCCAGCAGGGCGCCAGGGTCCTATGGCTACACCTTC,CASRAPGSYGYTF
TRBJ2-1,NA,TRBD2,TRBV27,16,TGTGCCAGCAGTTTTCGTGGGACTAGCGTAATAAATGAGCAGTTCTTC,CASSFRGTSVINEQFF
TRBJ1-2,NA,TRBD1,TRBV10-3,16,TGTGCCATCAGTGAGTCTGGACAGGTCCTTAACTATGGCTACACCTTC,CAISESGQVLNYGYTF
TRBJ2-1,NA,TRBD2,TRBV19,14,TGTGCCAGTAGTTCAGCGACTAGCCGGAATGAGCAGTTCTTC,CASSSATSRNEQFF
TRBJ2-7,NA,TRBD1,TRBV5-4,14,TGTGCCAGCAGCTTGGAGGCAGGGGGCTACGAGCAGTACTTC,CASSLEAGGYEQYF
TRBJ2-1,NA,NA,TRBV29-1,10,TGCAGCGTAGGAGCCAATGAGCAGTTCTTC,CSVGANEQFF
TRBJ2-7,NA,NA,TRBV9,14,TGTGCCAGCAGCGTAGCAACAGACTCCTACGAGCAGTACTTC,CASSVATDSYEQYF